This T cell receptor beta chain was sequenced in a study of OX40 agonist ivuxolimab in advanced cancers. Background on the study: The dose of intravenous ivuxolimab that patients received every 2 weeks ranged from 0.01 to 10 mg/kg. Hepatocellular carcinoma, melanoma, renal cell or head and neck cancer occurred in dose-escalation patients.

The CDR3 totals 17 residues. With V trimmed by 0 bases and J by 7 bases, 11 bases remained unmatched. Germline V lookup: CDR1 LNHDA, CDR2 SQIVND (reference sequence). Study-wide results and limits: CD4+ and CD8+ T cells in blood underwent clonal expansion by week 6 at 0.1 to 3.0 mg/kg. More expanded clones were seen, on average, in CD8+ T cells than in CD4+.

Assay: immunoSEQ multiplex PCR; the TCRdb copy retains only in-frame clones and omits some. The table shows roughly 82,000 clones, with roughly 90% occurring only once. With regard to this clone: No antigen is known for it.

The chain couples TRBV19 to TRBJ1-5, with TRBD1 matching over 8 bases. This specimen consisted of CD4+ or CD8+ T cells sorted from blood, obtained in a trial of the OX40 agonist ivuxolimab. The clonotype originates from an adult with an advanced solid tumor such as melanoma, head and neck, liver or kidney cancer. The chain's CDR3 is CASSIDLVAGGGQPQHF. CDR3 sequence (DNA): TGTGCCAGTAGTATAGACCTAGTCGCAGGGGGCGGACAGCCCCAGCATTTT. Filled out from reference TRBV19 and TRBJ1-5, the complete variable domain reads DGGITQSPKYLFRKEGQNVTLSCEQNLNHDAMYWYRQDPGQGLRLIYYSQIVNDFQKGDIAEGYSVSREKKESFPLTVTSAQKNPTAFYLCASSIDLVAGGGQPQHFGDGTRLSIL.